What follows are 6 T cell receptor beta chains derived from one specimen sequenced in a study of T cell responses to AZD1222 COVID-19 vaccine. Assay used: immunoSEQ multiplex PCR; TCRdb lists only in-frame clones, some missing. The sample includes roughly 150,000 clones, 87% of them seen just once. The input for sequencing was peripheral blood, taken 28 days after the second AZD1222 dose. The receptors were gathered from an adult who received the AZD1222 COVID-19 vaccine.

V usage is TRBV20-1 and J usage is TRBJ1-1; D gene ambiguous. Trimming stripped 6 bases from V and 8 bases from J, with 10 bases between. Germline CDR1 DFQATT, CDR2 SNEGSKA (reference sequence). This CDR3 is 10 amino acids long. The CDR3 DNA follows: TGCAGTGCCCAGTACTCCGAAGCTTTCTTT. This codes for CSAQYSEAFF.

In DNA form, the CDR3 reads TGCGCCAGCAGCCAAGGCTACGGCGGGGGGTACAATGAGCAGTTCTTC. Amino acids: CASSQGYGGGYNEQFF. The rearrangement uses TRBV4-1 and TRBJ2-1; 8 positions match TRBD2. The CDR3 totals 16 residues. With 1 base clipped from V and 4 bases from J, the junction kept 6 bases outside the gene matches. The germline V gene encodes CDR1 MGHRA and CDR2 YSYEKL.

The V and J genes are TRBV9 and TRBJ2-7; D may match TRBD1 or TRBD2 (6 bases each). The germline V gene has CDR1 SGDLS and CDR2 YYNGEE. V was cut by 0 bases and J by 1 base, with 17 bases left in between. The CDR3 has 17 residues. The CDR3 DNA reads as TGTGCCAGCAGCGTAGACGGTACGGGGGCAAGTTCCTACGAGCAGTACTTC. It translates to CASSVDGTGASSYEQYF.

The CDR3 is CASSPTTGGFGYTF. CDR3 nucleotides: TGTGCCAGCTCACCGACGACAGGGGGTTTCGGCTACACCTTC. The chain carries TRBV18 and TRBJ1-2; 9 bases are shared with TRBD1. V lost 3 bases, J lost 8 bases, and 7 bases stayed unmatched. Germline V lookup: CDR1 KGHSH, CDR2 LQKENI. CDR3 length: 14 residues.

The chain is built from TRBV6-5 and TRBJ2-5; no clear D. Germline CDR1 and CDR2: MNHEY and SVGAGI. V was clipped by 0 bases and J by 5 bases, with 10 bases between them. The CDR3 has 14 residues. CDR3 sequence: CASSYSKDYETQYF. In DNA form, the CDR3 reads TGTGCCAGCAGTTACTCGAAGGATTACGAGACCCAGTACTTC.

This clone was seen a single time. The V gene is TRBV5-4, the J gene TRBJ1-3, with D perhaps matching TRBD1 (5 bases). In germline, CDR1 is SGHNT, CDR2 YYREEE (reference sequence). Trimming left V 2 bases short and J 0 bases short, with 12 bases between. CDR3 length: 16 amino acids. The CDR3 loop reads CASSFKGTISGNTIYF. Here the CDR3 DNA reads TGTGCCAGCAGCTTCAAGGGGACCATCTCTGGAAACACCATATATTTT.